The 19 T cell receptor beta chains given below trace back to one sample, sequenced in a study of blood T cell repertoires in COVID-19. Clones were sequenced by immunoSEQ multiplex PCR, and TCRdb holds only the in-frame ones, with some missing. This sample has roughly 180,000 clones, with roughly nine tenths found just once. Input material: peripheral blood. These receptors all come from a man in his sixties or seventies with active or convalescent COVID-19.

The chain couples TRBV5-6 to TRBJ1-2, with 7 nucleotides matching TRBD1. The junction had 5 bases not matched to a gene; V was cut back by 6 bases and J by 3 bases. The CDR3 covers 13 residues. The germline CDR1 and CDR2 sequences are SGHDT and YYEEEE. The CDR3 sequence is CASKTGHDYGYTF. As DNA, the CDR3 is TGTGCCAGCAAGACAGGGCATGACTATGGCTACACCTTC. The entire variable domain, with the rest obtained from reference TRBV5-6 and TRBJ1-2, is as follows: DAGVTQSPTHLIKTRGQQVTLRCSPKSGHDTVSWYQQALGQGPQFIFQYYEEEERQRGNFPDRFSGHQFPNYSSELNVNALLLGDSALYLCASKTGHDYGYTFGSGTRLTVV.

CDR3 protein: CASSLVGTGGPYSNQPQHF. CDR3 bases: TGTGCCAGCAGCTTAGTGGGGACAGGGGGACCTTATAGCAATCAGCCCCAGCATTTT. The genes are TRBV7-9 and TRBJ1-5, with 11 bases matching TRBD1. V lost 1 base and J lost 0; bases outside the gene matches: 8. This CDR3 is built from 19 residues. CDR1 SEHNR and CDR2 FQNEAQ come from the germline V gene (reference sequence). Full variable domain (missing parts from reference TRBV7-9 and TRBJ1-5): DTGVSQNPRHKITKRGQNVTFRCDPISEHNRLYWYRQTLGQGPEFLTYFQNEAQLEKSRLLSDRFSAERPKGSFSTLEIQRTEQGDSAMYLCASSLVGTGGPYSNQPQHFGDGTRLSIL.

The CDR3 DNA is TGCGCCAGCAGCTTGGAGTCGACGGGCTATGGCTACACCTTC. This encodes CASSLESTGYGYTF. This sequence joins TRBV5-1 and TRBJ1-2, with D hard to call. Trimming pared 0 bases from V and 4 bases from J, leaving 10 bases between. This CDR3 comprises 14 residues. Germline CDR1 and CDR2: SGHRS and YFSETQ.

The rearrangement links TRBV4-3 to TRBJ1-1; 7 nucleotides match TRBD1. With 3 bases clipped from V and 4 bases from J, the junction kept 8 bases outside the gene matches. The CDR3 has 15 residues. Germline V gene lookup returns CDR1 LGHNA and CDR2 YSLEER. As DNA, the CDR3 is TGCGCCAGCAGCCATATAACCCGACAGGGCACTGAAGCTTTCTTT. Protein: CASSHITRQGTEAFF.

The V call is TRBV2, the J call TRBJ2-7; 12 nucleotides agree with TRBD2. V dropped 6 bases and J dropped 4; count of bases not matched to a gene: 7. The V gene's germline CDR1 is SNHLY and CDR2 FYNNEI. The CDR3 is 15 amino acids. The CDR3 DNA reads TGTGCCAGCAGCCCGACTAGCGGGAGATTATACGAGCAGTACTTC. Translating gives CASSPTSGRLYEQYF.

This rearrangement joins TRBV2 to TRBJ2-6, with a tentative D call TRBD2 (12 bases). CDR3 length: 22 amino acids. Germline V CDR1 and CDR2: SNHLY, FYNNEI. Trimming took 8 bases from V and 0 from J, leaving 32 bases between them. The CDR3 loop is CASDRDRGTSGPSPSGANVLTF. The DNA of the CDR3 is TGTGCCAGCGACCGGGACAGGGGGACTAGCGGGCCGTCCCCCTCTGGGGCCAACGTCCTGACTTTC.

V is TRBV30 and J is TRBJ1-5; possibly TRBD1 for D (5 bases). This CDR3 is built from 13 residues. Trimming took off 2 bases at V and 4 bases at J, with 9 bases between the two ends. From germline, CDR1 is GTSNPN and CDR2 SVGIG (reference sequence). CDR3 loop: CAWSNGGNQPQHF. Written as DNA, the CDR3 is TGTGCCTGGAGTAATGGGGGGAATCAGCCCCAGCATTTT.

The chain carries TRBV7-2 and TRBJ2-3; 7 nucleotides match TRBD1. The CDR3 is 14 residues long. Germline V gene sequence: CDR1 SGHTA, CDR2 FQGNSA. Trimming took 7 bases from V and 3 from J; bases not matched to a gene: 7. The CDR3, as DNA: TGTGCCAGCACCGGTAGGGGGCGGACAGATACGCAGTATTTT. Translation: CASTGRGRTDTQYF.

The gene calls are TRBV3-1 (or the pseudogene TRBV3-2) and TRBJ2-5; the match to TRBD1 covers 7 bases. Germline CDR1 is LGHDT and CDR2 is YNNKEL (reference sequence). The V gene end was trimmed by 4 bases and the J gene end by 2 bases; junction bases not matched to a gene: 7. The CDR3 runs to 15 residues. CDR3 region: CASSPRQGHQETQYF. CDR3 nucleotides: TGTGCCAGCAGCCCGAGACAGGGCCATCAAGAGACCCAGTACTTC.

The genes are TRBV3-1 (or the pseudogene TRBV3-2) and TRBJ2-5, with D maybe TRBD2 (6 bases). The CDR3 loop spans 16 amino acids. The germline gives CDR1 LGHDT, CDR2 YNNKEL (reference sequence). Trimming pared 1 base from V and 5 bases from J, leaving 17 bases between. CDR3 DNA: TGTGCCAGCAGCCAAGGACTAGTTCTGGGCCGGGAGACCCAGTACTTC. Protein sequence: CASSQGLVLGRETQYF.

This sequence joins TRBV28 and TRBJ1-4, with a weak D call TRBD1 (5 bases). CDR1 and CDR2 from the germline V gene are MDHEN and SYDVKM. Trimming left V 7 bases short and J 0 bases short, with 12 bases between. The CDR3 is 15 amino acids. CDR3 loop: CASKPGGSTNEKLFF. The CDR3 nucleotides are TGTGCCAGCAAACCGGGGGGGTCAACTAATGAAAAACTGTTTTTT.

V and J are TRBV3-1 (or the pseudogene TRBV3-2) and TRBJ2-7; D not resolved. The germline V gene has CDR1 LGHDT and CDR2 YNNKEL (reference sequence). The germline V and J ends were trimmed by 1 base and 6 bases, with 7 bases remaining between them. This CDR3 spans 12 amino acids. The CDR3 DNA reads TGTGCCAGCAGCCAAGGTCTCTCCGAGCAGTACTTC. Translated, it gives CASSQGLSEQYF.

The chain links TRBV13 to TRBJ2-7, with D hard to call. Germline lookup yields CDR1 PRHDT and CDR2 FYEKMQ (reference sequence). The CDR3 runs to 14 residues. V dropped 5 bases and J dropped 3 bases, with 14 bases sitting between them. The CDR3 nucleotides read TGTGCCAGCAGCACGAAGAGGAGTCGCTACGAGCAGTACTTC. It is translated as CASSTKRSRYEQYF.

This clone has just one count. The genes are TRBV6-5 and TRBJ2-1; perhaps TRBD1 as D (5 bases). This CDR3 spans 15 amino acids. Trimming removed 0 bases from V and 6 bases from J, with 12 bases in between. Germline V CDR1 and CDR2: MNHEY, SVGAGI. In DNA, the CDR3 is TGTGCCAGCAGTTACTCGGTAGGGGCCATCAATGAGCAGTTCTTC. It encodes CASSYSVGAINEQFF.

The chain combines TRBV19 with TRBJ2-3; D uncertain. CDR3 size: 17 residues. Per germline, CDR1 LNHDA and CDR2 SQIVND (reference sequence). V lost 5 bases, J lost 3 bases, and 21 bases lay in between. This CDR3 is CASSPSARGLLTDTQYF. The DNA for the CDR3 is TGTGCCAGTAGTCCGTCTGCCCGAGGCTTGTTAACAGATACGCAGTATTTT.

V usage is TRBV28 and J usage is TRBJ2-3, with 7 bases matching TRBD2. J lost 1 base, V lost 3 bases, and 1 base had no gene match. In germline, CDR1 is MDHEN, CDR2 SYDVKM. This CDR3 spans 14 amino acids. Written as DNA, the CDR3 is TGTGCCAGCAGTTTTGGGGGGGGCACAGATACGCAGTATTTT. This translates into CASSFGGGTDTQYF.

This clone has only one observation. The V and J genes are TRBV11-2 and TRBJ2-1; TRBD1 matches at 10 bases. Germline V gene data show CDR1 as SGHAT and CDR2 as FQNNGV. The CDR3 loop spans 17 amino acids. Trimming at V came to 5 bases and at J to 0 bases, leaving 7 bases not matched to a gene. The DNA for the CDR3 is TGTGCCAGCAGCCACCGGGACAGGGGAAACTCCTACAATGAGCAGTTCTTC. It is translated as CASSHRDRGNSYNEQFF.

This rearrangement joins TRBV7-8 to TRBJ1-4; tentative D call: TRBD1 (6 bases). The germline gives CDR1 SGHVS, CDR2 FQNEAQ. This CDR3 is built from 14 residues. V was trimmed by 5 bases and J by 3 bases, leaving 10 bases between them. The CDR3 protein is CASSPGQSNEKLFF. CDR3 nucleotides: TGTGCCAGCAGCCCCGGACAGTCTAATGAAAAACTGTTTTTT.

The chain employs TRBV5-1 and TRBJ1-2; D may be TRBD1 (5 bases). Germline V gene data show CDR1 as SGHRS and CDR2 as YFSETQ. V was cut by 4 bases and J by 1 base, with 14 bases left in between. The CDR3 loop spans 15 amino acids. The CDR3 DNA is TGCGCCAGCAGCCCGATGGGGGGGTTTAACTATGGCTACACCTTC. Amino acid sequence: CASSPMGGFNYGYTF.